This TCR beta chain was recorded in a study of cytomegalovirus exposure and HLA in healthy donors. Germline loops: CDR1 SGHRS, CDR2 YFSETQ. J lost 2 bases, V lost 4 bases, and 4 bases had no gene match. The CDR3 loop spans 14 amino acids. A multiplex PCR was run with 60 Vbeta primers and 13 Jbeta primers. TCRdb's table, derived via immunoSEQ multiplex PCR, lists solely in-frame clones and lacks some. The data contain fewer than 250,000 clones, 60% to 80% of them singletons. This sequence was found in a male donor in good health and CMV-seronegative. The rearrangement links TRBV5-1 to TRBJ2-7; 9 bases are a match to TRBD1. The sequenced sample was PBMCs. CDR3 DNA: TGCGCCAGCAGCGGGACAGGGTTAGCCTACGAGCAGTACTTC. Its translation: CASSGTGLAYEQYF.